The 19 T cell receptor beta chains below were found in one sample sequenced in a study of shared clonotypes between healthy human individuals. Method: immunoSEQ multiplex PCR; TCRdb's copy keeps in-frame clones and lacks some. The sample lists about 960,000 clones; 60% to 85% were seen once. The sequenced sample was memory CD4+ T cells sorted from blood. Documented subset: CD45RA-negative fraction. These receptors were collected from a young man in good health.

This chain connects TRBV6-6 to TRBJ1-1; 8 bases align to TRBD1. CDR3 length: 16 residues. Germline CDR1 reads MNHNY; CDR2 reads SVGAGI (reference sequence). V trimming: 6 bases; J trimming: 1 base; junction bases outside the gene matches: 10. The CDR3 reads CASRRPGTGPNTEAFF. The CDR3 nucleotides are TGTGCCAGCAGACGTCCCGGGACAGGACCGAACACTGAAGCTTTCTTT.

DNA for the CDR3: TGTGCCAGCAGCGTTTTCCCGATGCCGCGGGAACTTTCTTACGAGCAGTACTTC. It yields the protein CASSVFPMPRELSYEQYF. The V and J genes are TRBV9 and TRBJ2-7; TRBD2 is a possible D gene (6 bases). CDR3 size: 18 residues. The V gene's germline CDR1 is SGDLS and CDR2 YYNGEE. V lost 2 bases, J lost 4 bases, and 25 bases lay in between.

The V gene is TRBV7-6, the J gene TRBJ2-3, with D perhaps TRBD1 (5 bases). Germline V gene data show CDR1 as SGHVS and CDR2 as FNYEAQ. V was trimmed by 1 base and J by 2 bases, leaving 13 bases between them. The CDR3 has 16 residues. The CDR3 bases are TGTGCCAGCAGCTTAGTGGAAGGCAGGGCCACAGATACGCAGTATTTT. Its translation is CASSLVEGRATDTQYF. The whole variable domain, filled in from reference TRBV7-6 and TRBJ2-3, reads GAGVSQSPRYKVTKRGQDVALRCDPISGHVSLYWYRQALGQGPEFLTYFNYEAQQDKSGLPNDRFSAERPEGSISTLTIQRTEQRDSAMYRCASSLVEGRATDTQYFGPGTRLTVL.

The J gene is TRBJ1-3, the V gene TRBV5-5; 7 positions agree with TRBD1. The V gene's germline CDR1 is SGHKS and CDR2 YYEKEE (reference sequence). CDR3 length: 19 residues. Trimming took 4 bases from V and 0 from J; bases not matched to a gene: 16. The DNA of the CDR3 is TGTGCCAGCAGCAAGACAGGGACGGGTTCGATTATCTCTGGAAACACCATATATTTT. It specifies CASSKTGTGSIISGNTIYF.

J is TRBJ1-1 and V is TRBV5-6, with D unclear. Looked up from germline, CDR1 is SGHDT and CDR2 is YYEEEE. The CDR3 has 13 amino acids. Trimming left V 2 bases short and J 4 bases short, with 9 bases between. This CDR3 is CASSFGGLTEAFF. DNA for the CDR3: TGTGCCAGCAGCTTCGGTGGGCTCACTGAAGCTTTCTTT.

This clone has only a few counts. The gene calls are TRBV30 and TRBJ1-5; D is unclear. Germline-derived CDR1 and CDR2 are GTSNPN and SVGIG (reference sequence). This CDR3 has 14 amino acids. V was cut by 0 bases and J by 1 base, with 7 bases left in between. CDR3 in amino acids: CAWSVVSSNQPQHF. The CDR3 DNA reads TGTGCCTGGAGTGTCGTCAGCAGCAATCAGCCCCAGCATTTT.

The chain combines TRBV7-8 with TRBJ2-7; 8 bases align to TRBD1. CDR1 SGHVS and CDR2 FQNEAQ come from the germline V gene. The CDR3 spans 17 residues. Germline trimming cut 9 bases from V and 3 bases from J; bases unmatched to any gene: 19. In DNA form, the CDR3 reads TGTGCCAGTTCCATAAGGGCCAACCGGGACAGGAACTACGAGCAGTACTTC. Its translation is CASSIRANRDRNYEQYF.

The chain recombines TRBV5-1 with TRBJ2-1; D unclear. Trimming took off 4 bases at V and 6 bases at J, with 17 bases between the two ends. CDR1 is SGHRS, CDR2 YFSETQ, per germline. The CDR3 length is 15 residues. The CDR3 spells CASSPTVTTGNEQFF. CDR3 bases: TGCGCCAGCAGCCCCACGGTGACGACGGGCAATGAGCAGTTCTTC.

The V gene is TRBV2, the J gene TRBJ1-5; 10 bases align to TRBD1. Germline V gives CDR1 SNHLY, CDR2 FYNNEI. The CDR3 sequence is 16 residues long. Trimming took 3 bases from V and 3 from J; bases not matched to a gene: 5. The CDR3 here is CASSEGQGRVNQPQHF. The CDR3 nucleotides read TGTGCCAGCAGTGAGGGACAGGGGAGGGTCAATCAGCCCCAGCATTTT.

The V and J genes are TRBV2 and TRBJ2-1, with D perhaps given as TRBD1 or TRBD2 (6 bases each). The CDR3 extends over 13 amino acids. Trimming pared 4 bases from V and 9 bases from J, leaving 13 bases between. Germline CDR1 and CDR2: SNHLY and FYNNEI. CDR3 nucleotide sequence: TGTGCCAGCAGTGTACAAGGGGGGAGTGAGCAGTTCTTC. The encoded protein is CASSVQGGSEQFF.

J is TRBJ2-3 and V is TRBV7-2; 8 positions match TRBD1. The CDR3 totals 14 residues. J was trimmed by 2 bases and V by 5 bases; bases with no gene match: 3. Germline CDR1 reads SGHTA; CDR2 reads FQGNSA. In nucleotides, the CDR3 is TGTGCCAGCAGCCCGGACAGGGCCACAGATACGCAGTATTTT. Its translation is CASSPDRATDTQYF.

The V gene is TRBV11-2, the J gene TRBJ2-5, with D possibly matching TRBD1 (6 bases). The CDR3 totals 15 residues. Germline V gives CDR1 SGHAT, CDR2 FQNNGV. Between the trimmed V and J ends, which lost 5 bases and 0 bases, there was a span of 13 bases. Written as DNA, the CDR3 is TGTGCCAGCAGCCGGGAAACAGGGCACCAAGAGACCCAGTACTTC. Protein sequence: CASSRETGHQETQYF. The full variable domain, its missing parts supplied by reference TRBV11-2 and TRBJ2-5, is EAGVAQSPRYKIIEKRQSVAFWCNPISGHATLYWYQQILGQGPKLLIQFQNNGVVDDSQLPKDRFSAERLKGVDSTLKIQPAKLEDSAVYLCASSRETGHQETQYFGPGTRLLVL.

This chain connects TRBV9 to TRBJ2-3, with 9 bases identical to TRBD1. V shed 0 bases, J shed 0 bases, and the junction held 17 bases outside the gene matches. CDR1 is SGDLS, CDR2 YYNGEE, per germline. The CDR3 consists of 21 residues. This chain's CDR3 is CASSVEAGGQGTFLSTDTQYF. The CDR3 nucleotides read TGTGCCAGCAGCGTAGAAGCTGGAGGACAGGGGACCTTCCTTAGCACAGATACGCAGTATTTT.

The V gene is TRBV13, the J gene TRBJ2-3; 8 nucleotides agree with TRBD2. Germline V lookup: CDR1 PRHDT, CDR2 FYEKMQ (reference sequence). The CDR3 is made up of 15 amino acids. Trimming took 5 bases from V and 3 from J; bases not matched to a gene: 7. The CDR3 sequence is CASSPRLALTDTQYF. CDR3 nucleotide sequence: TGTGCCAGCAGCCCTCGACTAGCGCTAACAGATACGCAGTATTTT.

CDR3 amino acids: CASSPPNSRLGANEQFF. In DNA, the CDR3 is TGTGCCAGCTCACCACCAAATTCGAGACTGGGCGCCAATGAGCAGTTCTTC. V gene TRBV18 combines with J gene TRBJ2-1; no firm D call. The V gene lost 0 bases and the J gene lost 6 bases, with 18 bases spanning the gap. Germline V gene data show CDR1 as KGHSH and CDR2 as LQKENI. CDR3 size: 17 residues.

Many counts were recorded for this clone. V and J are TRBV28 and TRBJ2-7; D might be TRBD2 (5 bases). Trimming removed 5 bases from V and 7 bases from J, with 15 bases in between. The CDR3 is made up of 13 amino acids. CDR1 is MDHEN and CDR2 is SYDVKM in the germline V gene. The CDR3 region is CASSTAKPGEQYF. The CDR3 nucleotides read TGTGCCAGCAGTACCGCCAAGCCGGGGGAGCAGTACTTC.

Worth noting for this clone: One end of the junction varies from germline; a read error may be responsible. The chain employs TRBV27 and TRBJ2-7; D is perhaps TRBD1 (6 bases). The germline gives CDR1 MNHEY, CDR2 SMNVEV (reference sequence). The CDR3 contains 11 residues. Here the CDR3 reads CASGAGTNRLF. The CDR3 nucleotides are TGTGCCAGCGGGGCCGGGACAAACAGACTTTTC.

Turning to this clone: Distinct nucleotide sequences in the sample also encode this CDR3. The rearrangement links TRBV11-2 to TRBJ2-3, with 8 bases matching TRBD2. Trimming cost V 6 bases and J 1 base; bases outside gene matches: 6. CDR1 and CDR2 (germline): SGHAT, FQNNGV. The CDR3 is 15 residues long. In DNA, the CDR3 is TGTGCCAGCAGTCCACAACTAGCGGGCACAGATACGCAGTATTTT. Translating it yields CASSPQLAGTDTQYF.

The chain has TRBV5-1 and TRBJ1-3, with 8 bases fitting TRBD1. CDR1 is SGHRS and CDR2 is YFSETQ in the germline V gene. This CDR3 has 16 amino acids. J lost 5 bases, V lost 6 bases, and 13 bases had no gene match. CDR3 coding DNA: TGCGCCAGCACGAGGTCCGGGACAGGCGTCCGAAACACCATATATTTT. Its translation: CASTRSGTGVRNTIYF.